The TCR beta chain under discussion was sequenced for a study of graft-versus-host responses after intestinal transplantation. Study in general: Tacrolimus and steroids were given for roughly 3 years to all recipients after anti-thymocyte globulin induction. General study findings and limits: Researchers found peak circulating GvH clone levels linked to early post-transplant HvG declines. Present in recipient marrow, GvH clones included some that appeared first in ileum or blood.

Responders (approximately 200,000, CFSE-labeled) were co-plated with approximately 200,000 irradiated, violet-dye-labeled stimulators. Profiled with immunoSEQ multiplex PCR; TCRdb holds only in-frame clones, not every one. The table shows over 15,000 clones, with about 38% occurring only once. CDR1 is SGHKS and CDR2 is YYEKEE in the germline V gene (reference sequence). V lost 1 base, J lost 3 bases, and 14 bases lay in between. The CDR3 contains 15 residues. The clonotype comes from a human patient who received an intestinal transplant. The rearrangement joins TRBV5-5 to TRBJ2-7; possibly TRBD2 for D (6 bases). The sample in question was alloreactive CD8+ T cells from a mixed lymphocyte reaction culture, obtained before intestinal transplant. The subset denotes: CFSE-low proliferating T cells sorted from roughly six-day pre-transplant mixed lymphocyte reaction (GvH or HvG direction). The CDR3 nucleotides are TGTGCCAGCAGCTTGTATCGGGAGATGGTCTACGAGCAGTACTTC. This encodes CASSLYREMVYEQYF.